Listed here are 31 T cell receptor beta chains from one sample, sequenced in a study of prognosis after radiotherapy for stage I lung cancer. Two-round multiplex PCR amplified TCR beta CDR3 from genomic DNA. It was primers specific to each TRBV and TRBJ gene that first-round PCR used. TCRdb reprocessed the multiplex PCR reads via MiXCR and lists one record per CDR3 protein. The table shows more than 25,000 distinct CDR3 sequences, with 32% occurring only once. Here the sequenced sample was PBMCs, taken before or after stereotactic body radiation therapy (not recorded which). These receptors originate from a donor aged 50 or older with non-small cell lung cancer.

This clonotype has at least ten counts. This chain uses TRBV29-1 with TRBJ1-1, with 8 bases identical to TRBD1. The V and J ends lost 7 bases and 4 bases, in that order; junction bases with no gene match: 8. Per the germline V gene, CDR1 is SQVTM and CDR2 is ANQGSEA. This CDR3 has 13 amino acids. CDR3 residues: CSDTDRGGTEAFF. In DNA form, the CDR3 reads TGCAGCGATACTGACAGGGGTGGCACTGAAGCTTTCTTT. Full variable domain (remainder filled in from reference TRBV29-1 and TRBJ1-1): SAVISQKPSRDICQRGTSLTIQCQVDSQVTMMFWYRQQPGQSLTLIATANQGSEATYESGFVIDKFPISRPNLTFSTLTVSNMSPEDSSIYLCSDTDRGGTEAFFGQGTRLTVV.

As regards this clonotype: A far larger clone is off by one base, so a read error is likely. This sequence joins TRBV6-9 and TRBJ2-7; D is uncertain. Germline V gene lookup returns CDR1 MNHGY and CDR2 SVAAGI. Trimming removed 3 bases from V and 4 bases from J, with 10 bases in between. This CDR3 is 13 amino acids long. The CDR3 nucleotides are TGTGCCAGCAGTTACACGATCAAGTACGAGCAGTACTTC. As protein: CASSYTIKYEQYF.

The chain's CDR3 is CASSYAPRPRDRGDDSGANVLTF. CDR3 DNA sequence: TGTGCCAGCAGCTACGCCCCCCGACCTAGGGACAGGGGCGATGACTCTGGGGCCAACGTCCTGACTTTC. The chain couples TRBV6-2 or TRBV6-3 to TRBJ2-6, with 10 bases that match TRBD1. Losses at the gene ends were 6 bases for V and 0 bases for J; bases not matched to a gene: 23. The CDR3 is 23 residues long. Germline V CDR1 and CDR2: MNHEY, SVGEGT.

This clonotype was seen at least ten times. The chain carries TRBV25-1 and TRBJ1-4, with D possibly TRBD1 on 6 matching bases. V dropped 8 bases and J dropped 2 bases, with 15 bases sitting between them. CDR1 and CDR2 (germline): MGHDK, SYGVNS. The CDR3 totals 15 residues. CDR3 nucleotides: TGTGCCAGCGGGAACAGGGAAAGGACTAATGAAAAACTGTTTTTT. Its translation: CASGNRERTNEKLFF.

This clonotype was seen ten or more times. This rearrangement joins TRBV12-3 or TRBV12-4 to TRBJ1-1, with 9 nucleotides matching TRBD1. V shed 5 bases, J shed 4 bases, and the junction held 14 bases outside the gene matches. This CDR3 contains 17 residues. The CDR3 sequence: CASSPTTGGMWGTEAFF. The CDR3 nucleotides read TGTGCCAGCAGTCCGACGACAGGGGGTATGTGGGGCACTGAAGCTTTCTTT.

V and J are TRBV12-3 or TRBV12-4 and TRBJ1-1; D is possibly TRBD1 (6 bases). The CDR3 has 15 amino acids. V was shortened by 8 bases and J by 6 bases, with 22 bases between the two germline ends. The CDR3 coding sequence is TGTGCCAGCTACGGGTGGGGGGCCGGTAAAGCTGAAGCTTTCTTT. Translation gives CASYGWGAGKAEAFF.

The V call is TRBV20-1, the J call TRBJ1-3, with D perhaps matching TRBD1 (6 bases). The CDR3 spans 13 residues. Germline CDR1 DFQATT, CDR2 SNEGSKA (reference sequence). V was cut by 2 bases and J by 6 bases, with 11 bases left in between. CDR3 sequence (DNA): TGCAGTGCTAGATACAGGGTTGTAAACACCATATATTTT. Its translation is CSARYRVVNTIYF.

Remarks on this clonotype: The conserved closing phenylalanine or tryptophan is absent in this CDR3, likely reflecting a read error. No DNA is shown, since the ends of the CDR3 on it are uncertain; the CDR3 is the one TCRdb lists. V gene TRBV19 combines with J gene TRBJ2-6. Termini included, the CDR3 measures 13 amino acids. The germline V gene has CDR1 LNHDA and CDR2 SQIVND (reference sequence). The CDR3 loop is CASNGFGANVMTL.

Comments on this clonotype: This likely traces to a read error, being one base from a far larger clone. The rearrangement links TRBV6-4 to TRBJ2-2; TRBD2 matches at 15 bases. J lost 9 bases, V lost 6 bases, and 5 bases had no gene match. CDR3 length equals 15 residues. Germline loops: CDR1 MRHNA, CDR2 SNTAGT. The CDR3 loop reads CASRGLAGGTWELFF. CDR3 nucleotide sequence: TGTGCCAGCAGGGGACTAGCGGGAGGTACCTGGGAGCTGTTTTTT.

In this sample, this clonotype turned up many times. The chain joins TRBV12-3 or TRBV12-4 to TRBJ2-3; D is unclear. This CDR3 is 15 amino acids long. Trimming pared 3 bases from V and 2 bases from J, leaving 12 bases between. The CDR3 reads CASSFLGWATDTQYF. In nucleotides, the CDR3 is TGTGCCAGCAGTTTTCTGGGGTGGGCCACAGATACGCAGTATTTT.

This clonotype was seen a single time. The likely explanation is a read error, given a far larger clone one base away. DNA of the CDR3: TGTGCCAGCAGTAAACAATCCGGGGCAGGGTACTATGGCTACACCTTC. Residues: CASSKQSGAGYYGYTF. J is TRBJ1-2 and V is TRBV6-4, with a possible D match to TRBD1 (5 bases). V lost 5 bases, J lost 3 bases, and 19 bases lay in between. This CDR3 has 16 amino acids. Germline assignment: CDR1 MRHNA and CDR2 SNTAGT.

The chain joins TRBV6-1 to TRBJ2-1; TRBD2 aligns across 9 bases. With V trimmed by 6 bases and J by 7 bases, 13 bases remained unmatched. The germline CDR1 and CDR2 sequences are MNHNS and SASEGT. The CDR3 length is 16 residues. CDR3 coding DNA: TGTGCCAGCAGGGGCGTGACTAGCGGATTTTATAATGAGCAGTTCTTC. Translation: CASRGVTSGFYNEQFF.

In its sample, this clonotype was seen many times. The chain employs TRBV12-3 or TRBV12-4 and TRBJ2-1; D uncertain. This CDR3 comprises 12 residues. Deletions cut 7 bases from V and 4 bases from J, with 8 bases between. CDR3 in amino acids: CASTPRYNEQFF. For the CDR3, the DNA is TGTGCCAGCACCCCTCGGTACAATGAGCAGTTCTTC.

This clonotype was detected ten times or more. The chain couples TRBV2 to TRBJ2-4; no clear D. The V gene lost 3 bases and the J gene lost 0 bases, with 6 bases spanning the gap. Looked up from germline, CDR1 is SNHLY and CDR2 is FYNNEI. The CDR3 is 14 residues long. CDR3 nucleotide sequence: TGTGCCAGCAGTGAGGGCAGAGCCAAAAACATTCAGTACTTC. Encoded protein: CASSEGRAKNIQYF.

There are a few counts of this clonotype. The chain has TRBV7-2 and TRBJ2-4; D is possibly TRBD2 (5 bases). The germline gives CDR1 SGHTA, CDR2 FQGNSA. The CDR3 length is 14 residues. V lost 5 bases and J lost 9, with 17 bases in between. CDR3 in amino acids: CASSPGTGRGIQYF. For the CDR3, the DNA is TGTGCCAGCAGCCCCGGCACGGGCCGGGGCATTCAGTACTTC.

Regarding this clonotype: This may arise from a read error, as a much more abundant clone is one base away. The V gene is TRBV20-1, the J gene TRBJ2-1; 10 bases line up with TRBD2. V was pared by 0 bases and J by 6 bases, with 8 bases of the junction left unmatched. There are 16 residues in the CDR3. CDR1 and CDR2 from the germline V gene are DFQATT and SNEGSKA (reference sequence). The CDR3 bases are TGCAGTGCTAGAGATGTTCTAGCGGGAGTGCGCAATGAGCAGTTCTTC. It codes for CSARDVLAGVRNEQFF.

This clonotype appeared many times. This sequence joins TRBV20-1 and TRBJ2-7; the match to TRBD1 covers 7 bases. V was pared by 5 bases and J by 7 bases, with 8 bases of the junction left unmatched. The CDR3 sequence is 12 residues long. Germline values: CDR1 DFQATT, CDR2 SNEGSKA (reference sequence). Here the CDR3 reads CSAGDPGGEQYF. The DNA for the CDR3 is TGCAGTGCTGGGGACCCAGGGGGAGAGCAGTACTTC.

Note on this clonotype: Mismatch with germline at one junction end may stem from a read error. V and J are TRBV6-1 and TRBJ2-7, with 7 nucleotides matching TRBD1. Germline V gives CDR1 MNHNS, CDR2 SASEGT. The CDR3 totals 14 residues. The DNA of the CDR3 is TGCGCCAGCGGTCGGGAAAGGGGGCCATACGAGCAGTACTTC. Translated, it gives CASGRERGPYEQYF.

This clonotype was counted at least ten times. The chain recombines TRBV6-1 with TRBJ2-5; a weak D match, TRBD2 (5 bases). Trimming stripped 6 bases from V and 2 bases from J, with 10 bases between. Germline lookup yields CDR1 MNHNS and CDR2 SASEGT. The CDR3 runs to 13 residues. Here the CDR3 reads CASRLGTQETQYF. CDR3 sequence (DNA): TGTGCCAGCAGACTAGGAACACAAGAGACCCAGTACTTC.

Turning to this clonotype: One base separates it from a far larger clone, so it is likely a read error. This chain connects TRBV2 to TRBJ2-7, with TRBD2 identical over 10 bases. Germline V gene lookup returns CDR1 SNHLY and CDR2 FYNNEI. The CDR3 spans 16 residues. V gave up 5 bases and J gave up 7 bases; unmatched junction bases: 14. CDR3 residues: CASSSHASGREGEQYF. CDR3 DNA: TGTGCCAGCAGTTCACACGCGAGCGGGAGGGAAGGAGAGCAGTACTTC.

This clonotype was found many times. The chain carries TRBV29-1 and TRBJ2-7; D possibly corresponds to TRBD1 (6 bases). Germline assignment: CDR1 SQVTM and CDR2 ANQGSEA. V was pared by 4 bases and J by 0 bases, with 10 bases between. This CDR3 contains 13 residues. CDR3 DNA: TGCAGCGTTGCAGGGGACCTCTCCTACGAGCAGTACTTC. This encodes CSVAGDLSYEQYF.

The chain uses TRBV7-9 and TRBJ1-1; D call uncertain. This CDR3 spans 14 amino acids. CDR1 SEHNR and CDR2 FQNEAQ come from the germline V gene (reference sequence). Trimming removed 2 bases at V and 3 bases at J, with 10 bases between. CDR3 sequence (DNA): TGTGCCAGCAGCTTATATGGTCCGGACACTGAAGCTTTCTTT. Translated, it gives CASSLYGPDTEAFF.

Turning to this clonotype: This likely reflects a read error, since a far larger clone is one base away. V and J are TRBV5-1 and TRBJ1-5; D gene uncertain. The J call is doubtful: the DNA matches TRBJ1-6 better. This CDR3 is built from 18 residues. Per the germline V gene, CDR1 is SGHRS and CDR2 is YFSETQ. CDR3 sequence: CASSFSGSLLSYNSPLHF. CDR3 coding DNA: TGCGCCAGCAGCTTTTCCGGGTCACTACTCTCCTATAATTCACCCCTCCACTTT.

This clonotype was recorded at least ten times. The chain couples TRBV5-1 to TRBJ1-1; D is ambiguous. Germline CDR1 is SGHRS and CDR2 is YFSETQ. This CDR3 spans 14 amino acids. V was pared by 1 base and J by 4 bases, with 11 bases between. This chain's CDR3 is CASSLTGSSTEAFF. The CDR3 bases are TGCGCCAGCAGCTTGACCGGGTCGTCCACTGAAGCTTTCTTT.

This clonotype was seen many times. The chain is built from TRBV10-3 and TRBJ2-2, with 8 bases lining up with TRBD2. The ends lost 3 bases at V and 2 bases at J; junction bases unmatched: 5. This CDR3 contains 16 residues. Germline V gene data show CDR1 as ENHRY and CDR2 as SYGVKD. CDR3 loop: CAISDREGLNTGELFF. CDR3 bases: TGTGCCATCAGTGACCGGGAGGGGCTAAACACCGGGGAGCTGTTTTTT.

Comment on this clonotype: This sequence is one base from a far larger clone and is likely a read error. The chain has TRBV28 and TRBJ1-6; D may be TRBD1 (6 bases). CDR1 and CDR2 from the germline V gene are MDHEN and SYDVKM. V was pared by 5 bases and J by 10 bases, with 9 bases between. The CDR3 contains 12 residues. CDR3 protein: CASSRGNSPLHF. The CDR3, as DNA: TGTGCCAGCAGTAGGGGGAACTCACCCCTCCACTTT.

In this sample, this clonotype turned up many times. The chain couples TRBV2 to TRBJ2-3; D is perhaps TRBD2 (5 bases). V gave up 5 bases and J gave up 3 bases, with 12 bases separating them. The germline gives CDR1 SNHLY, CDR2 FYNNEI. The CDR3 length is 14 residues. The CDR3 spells CASSPSSETDTQYF. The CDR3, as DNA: TGTGCCAGCAGTCCGAGTAGCGAGACAGATACGCAGTATTTT.

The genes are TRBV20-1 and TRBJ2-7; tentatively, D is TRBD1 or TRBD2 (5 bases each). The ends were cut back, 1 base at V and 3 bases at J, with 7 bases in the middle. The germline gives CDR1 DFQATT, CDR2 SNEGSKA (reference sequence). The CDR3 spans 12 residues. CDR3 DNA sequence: TGCAGTGCTAGAGGGGGGAGCTACGAGCAGTACGTC. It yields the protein CSARGGSYEQYV.

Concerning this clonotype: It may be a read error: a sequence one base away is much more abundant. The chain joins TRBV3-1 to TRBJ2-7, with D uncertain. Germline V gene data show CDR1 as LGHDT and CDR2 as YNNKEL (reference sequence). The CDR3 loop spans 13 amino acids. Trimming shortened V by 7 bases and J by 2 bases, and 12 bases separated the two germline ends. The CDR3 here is CASNRGLAYEQYF. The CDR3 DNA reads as TGTGCCAGCAACCGCGGCCTAGCCTACGAGCAGTACTTC.

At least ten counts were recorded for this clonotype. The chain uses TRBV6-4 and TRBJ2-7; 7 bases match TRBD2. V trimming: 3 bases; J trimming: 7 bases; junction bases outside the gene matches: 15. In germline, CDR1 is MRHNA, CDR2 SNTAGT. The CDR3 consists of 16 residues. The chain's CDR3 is CASSETGVLWGGEQYF. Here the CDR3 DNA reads TGTGCCAGCAGTGAAACCGGGGTTCTTTGGGGAGGGGAGCAGTACTTC.

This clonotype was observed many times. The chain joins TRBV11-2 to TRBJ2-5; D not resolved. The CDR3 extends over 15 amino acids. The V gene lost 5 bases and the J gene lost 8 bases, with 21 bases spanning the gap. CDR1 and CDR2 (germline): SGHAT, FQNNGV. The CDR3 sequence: CASSLVATGVYTQYF. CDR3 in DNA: TGTGCCAGCAGCCTCGTTGCCACTGGCGTTTATACCCAGTACTTC.